What follows are 20 T cell receptor beta chains derived from one specimen sequenced in a study of identical twins. TCRdb processed the 5' RACE reads anew with MiXCR; each CDR3 protein has one entry. The table lists 550,000 to 700,000 distinct CDR3 sequences, over 20% of them singletons, with 4% to 4.5% in the top ten. Separately, the same data were catalogued under a study of T cells expressing NK-cell markers.

The sequenced sample was PBMCs. These receptors were taken from a woman younger than 30 in good health.

The chain links TRBV6-5 to TRBJ2-1; D might be TRBD1 (5 bases). Trimming removed 2 bases from V and 3 bases from J, with 11 bases in between. Germline V CDR1 and CDR2: MNHEY, SVGAGI. This CDR3 spans 15 amino acids. CDR3 bases: TGTGCCAGCAGTTACATCCGACAGCACTACAATGAGCAGTTCTTC. Translated: CASSYIRQHYNEQFF.

The chain has TRBV5-1 and TRBJ2-5; no clear D gene. The CDR3 runs to 13 residues. Germline V gene sequence: CDR1 SGHRS, CDR2 YFSETQ. Trimming stripped 4 bases from V and 5 bases from J, with 12 bases between. CDR3 residues: CASSGWIGETQYF. In DNA, the CDR3 is TGCGCCAGCAGCGGGTGGATTGGGGAGACCCAGTACTTC.

The chain uses TRBV20-1 and TRBJ2-1, with 10 bases matching TRBD2. CDR1 and CDR2 (germline): DFQATT, SNEGSKA (reference sequence). This CDR3 comprises 14 residues. V lost 5 bases and J lost 6; bases outside the gene matches: 7. CDR3 in amino acids: CSAPFSSGSNEQFF. CDR3 sequence (DNA): TGCAGTGCTCCGTTTTCTAGCGGGAGCAATGAGCAGTTCTTC.

There are a few counts of this clonotype. The genes are TRBV4-2 and TRBJ2-5, with D possibly called TRBD1 or TRBD2 (5 bases each). This CDR3 has 15 residues. V lost 0 bases to trimming and J lost 5 bases, with 13 bases between them. Germline-derived CDR1 and CDR2 are LGHNA and YNFKEQ. The CDR3 loop is CASSQDFGAEETQYF. CDR3 nucleotides: TGTGCCAGCAGCCAAGATTTCGGGGCGGAGGAGACCCAGTACTTC.

The chain combines TRBV27 with TRBJ1-1; possible D gene TRBD1, 6 bases. CDR3 length: 13 residues. Deletions cut 3 bases from V and 6 bases from J, with 11 bases between. CDR1 is MNHEY and CDR2 is SMNVEV in the germline V gene (reference sequence). The CDR3 DNA follows: TGTGCCAGCAGTTTGACCAGGGGCCCTGAAGCTTTCTTT. Residues: CASSLTRGPEAFF.

The CDR3 loop reads CASSSGPLGYTF. CDR3 DNA sequence: TGTGCCAGCAGCTCGGGGCCCCTCGGCTACACCTTC. J is TRBJ1-2 and V is TRBV5-5; tentatively, D is TRBD1 (5 bases). The V gene's germline CDR1 is SGHKS and CDR2 YYEKEE (reference sequence). Trimming stripped 3 bases from V and 8 bases from J, with 11 bases between. The CDR3 has 12 residues.

This clonotype was detected only a few times. This chain connects TRBV5-5 to TRBJ2-2; 8 positions match TRBD1. CDR1 is SGHKS and CDR2 is YYEKEE in the germline V gene (reference sequence). This CDR3 region has 15 residues. The V and J ends lost 1 base and 4 bases, in that order; junction bases with no gene match: 3. CDR3 nucleotides: TGTGCCAGCAGCTTGTTCAGGGGGCCCACCGGGGAGCTGTTTTTT. It is translated as CASSLFRGPTGELFF. Full variable domain (outside the CDR3, taken from reference TRBV5-5 and TRBJ2-2): DAGVTQSPTHLIKTRGQQVTLRCSPISGHKSVSWYQQVLGQGPQFIFQYYEKEERGRGNFPDRFSARQFPNYSSELNVNALLLGDSALYLCASSLFRGPTGELFFGEGSRLTVL.

This clonotype was found a few times. The chain carries TRBV5-5 and TRBJ2-7, with D perhaps matching TRBD1 (7 bases). This CDR3 has 14 residues. V was cut by 3 bases and J by 4 bases, with 14 bases left in between. Germline CDR1 and CDR2: SGHKS and YYEKEE (reference sequence). The CDR3 nucleotides read TGTGCCAGCAGCTCGCGACAGGGAGGTTACGAGCAGTACTTC. Its translation is CASSSRQGGYEQYF.

This clonotype was seen at least ten times. This chain links TRBV12-3 or TRBV12-4 with TRBJ2-7; 7 bases agree with TRBD2. V trimming: 0 bases; J trimming: 4 bases; junction bases outside the gene matches: 6. The CDR3 is 15 amino acids. The CDR3 region has the DNA TGTGCCAGCAGTTTAGCTCCGGGAGCGGGATACGAGCAGTACTTC. Amino acids: CASSLAPGAGYEQYF.

Many counts were recorded for this clonotype. The chain has TRBV27 and TRBJ1-6; tentatively, D is TRBD1 (5 bases). CDR3 length: 14 amino acids. The germline V gene encodes CDR1 MNHEY and CDR2 SMNVEV (reference sequence). Trimming shortened V by 5 bases and J by 6 bases, and 11 bases separated the two germline ends. CDR3 region: CASSPGTVNSPLHF. The CDR3 coding sequence is TGTGCCAGCAGTCCCGGGACGGTTAATTCACCCCTCCACTTT.

The chain joins TRBV2 to TRBJ2-7; TRBD2 agrees at 13 bases. CDR1 is SNHLY and CDR2 is FYNNEI in the germline V gene. The CDR3 runs to 15 residues. Unmatched junction bases numbered 9, after V lost 6 bases and J lost 7 bases. The CDR3 spells CASRSLLAGGLEQYF. As DNA, the CDR3 is TGTGCCAGCAGATCGCTACTAGCGGGAGGGCTTGAGCAGTACTTC.

The V call is TRBV5-1, the J call TRBJ2-5; 9 bases are a match to TRBD1. CDR1 and CDR2 from the germline V gene are SGHRS and YFSETQ. Unmatched junction bases numbered 18, after V lost 1 base and J lost 5 bases. This CDR3 has 19 amino acids. The CDR3 sequence: CASSLKRGGQGLLGETQYF. The CDR3 DNA reads as TGCGCCAGCAGCTTGAAAAGAGGGGGACAGGGCCTTCTTGGGGAGACCCAGTACTTC.

The chain is built from TRBV6-6 and TRBJ2-5; D is uncertain. CDR1 and CDR2 (germline): MNHNY, SVGAGI (reference sequence). The V end lost 6 bases, the J end lost 4 bases, and 9 bases lay between the germline ends. CDR3 length equals 12 residues. CDR3 protein: CASSTLLETQYF. In nucleotides, the CDR3 is TGTGCCAGCAGCACTCTGTTAGAGACCCAGTACTTC.

This clonotype has at least ten counts. A read error may account for a junction end that differs from germline. V gene TRBV7-2 combines with J gene TRBJ2-2; D could derive from TRBD1 or TRBD2 (5 bases each). Germline V gene lookup returns CDR1 SGHTA and CDR2 FQGNSA. This CDR3 spans 12 amino acids. The CDR3 DNA follows: TGCGCCAGCAGCTTGAGGGGCGGGGAGCTGTTTTTT. This gives the protein CASSLRGGELFF. Full variable domain (outside the CDR3, taken from reference TRBV7-2 and TRBJ2-2): GAGVSQSPSNKVTEKGKDVELRCDPISGHTALYWYRQSLGQGLEFLIYFQGNSAPDKSGLPSDRFSAERTGGSVSTLTIQRTQQEDSAVYLCASSLRGGELFFGEGSRLTVL.

The chain links TRBV7-2 to TRBJ2-3; D possibly corresponds to TRBD1 (5 bases). Trimming removed 8 bases at V and 2 bases at J, with 11 bases between. CDR1 SGHTA and CDR2 FQGNSA come from the germline V gene. The CDR3 loop spans 13 amino acids. Here the CDR3 DNA reads TGTGCCAGCCGATCCAGGGTCACAGATACGCAGTATTTT. Translation gives CASRSRVTDTQYF.

A few counts support this clonotype. Here the CDR3 reads CASSRLAGVGDEQFF. The CDR3 DNA sequence: TGTGCCAGCAGCAGGTTAGCGGGAGTCGGCGATGAGCAGTTCTTC. This rearrangement joins TRBV7-8 to TRBJ2-1, with TRBD2 matching over 9 bases. The germline gives CDR1 SGHVS, CDR2 FQNEAQ. V lost 5 bases, J lost 8 bases, and 10 bases stayed unmatched. The CDR3 has 15 amino acids.

This chain connects TRBV6-4 to TRBJ2-1; 8 bases match TRBD2. The germline CDR1 and CDR2 sequences are MRHNA and SNTAGT. V gave up 5 bases and J gave up 4 bases; unmatched junction bases: 10. The CDR3 covers 16 residues. The CDR3 DNA reads as TGTGCCAGCAGTCTATCATACGGGGGGGCTTACAATGAGCAGTTCTTC. Its protein product is CASSLSYGGAYNEQFF.

In its sample, this clonotype was seen a few times. CDR3 in DNA: TGCAGCGTGAGGGGTACTAGCGGGAGCGTCTATGAGCAGTTCTTC. It is translated as CSVRGTSGSVYEQFF. The V call is TRBV29-1, the J call TRBJ2-1; 11 bases fit TRBD2. From germline, CDR1 is SQVTM and CDR2 ANQGSEA. The CDR3 totals 15 residues. Trimming removed 6 bases from V and 8 bases from J; junction bases left unmatched: 12.

The CDR3, as DNA: TGTGCCAGCAGCTACCCAAGACAGGTATCTTACTACGAGCAGTACTTC. Translated: CASSYPRQVSYYEQYF. The chain couples TRBV5-8 to TRBJ2-7, with D maybe TRBD1 (6 bases). V lost 3 bases and J lost 3, with 19 bases in between. The CDR3 is made up of 16 amino acids. From germline, CDR1 is SGHTS and CDR2 YDEGEE.

This clonotype showed up just a few times. The rearrangement joins TRBV5-1 to TRBJ1-1; D is unresolved. Germline V gene lookup returns CDR1 SGHRS and CDR2 YFSETQ. Trimming removed 0 bases at V and 1 base at J, with 13 bases between. The CDR3 runs 16 residues. The CDR3 DNA reads TGCGCCAGCAGCTTGGTGGGGTCAACCGCGAACACTGAAGCTTTCTTT. It yields the protein CASSLVGSTANTEAFF.